The 22 T cell receptor beta chains given below trace back to one sample, sequenced in a study of blood T cell repertoires in COVID-19. The data were produced by immunoSEQ multiplex PCR, yet TCRdb's version contains in-frame clones alone and is incomplete. The table has more than 300,000 clones, about 84% seen once; the top ten hold 1.5% to 2%. Sequenced: peripheral blood. All receptors come from a woman aged 50 to 60 with acute or convalescent COVID-19.

The rearrangement uses TRBV3-1 (or the pseudogene TRBV3-2) and TRBJ2-1, with TRBD2 matching 7 bases. Germline V gene data show CDR1 as LGHDT and CDR2 as YNNKEL (reference sequence). J gave up 6 bases and V 4 bases, and 9 bases lay outside the gene matches. The CDR3 consists of 15 residues. The DNA of the CDR3 is TGTGCCAGCAGCCCTAGCGGTTCTAGGATCAATGAGCAGTTCTTC. This codes for CASSPSGSRINEQFF.

This clone occurred a few times. The V and J genes are TRBV28 and TRBJ2-2, with a tentative D call TRBD2 (6 bases). V shed 7 bases and J shed 5 bases, with 8 bases lying between them. This CDR3 has 12 amino acids. Germline CDR1 is MDHEN and CDR2 is SYDVKM. CDR3 amino acids: CASKGRTGELFF. CDR3 in DNA: TGTGCCAGCAAAGGGAGGACCGGGGAGCTGTTTTTT.

The count of this clone is one. The rearrangement links TRBV4-1 to TRBJ2-7; 12 bases line up with TRBD2. Germline V gene data show CDR1 as MGHRA and CDR2 as YSYEKL. V was pared by 1 base and J by 4 bases, with 8 bases of the junction left unmatched. The CDR3 totals 17 residues. The CDR3, as DNA: TGCGCCAGCAGCCAAGTAGTCTCTGGGACTAGCGGGTACGAGCAGTACTTC. As protein: CASSQVVSGTSGYEQYF.

The rearrangement uses TRBV9 and TRBJ1-6; the match to TRBD1 covers 9 bases. CDR1 and CDR2 (germline): SGDLS, YYNGEE. Trimming cost V 3 bases and J 7 bases; bases outside gene matches: 8. The CDR3 extends over 16 amino acids. CDR3 in DNA: TGTGCCAGCAGCGCTTCCCCGGGACAGGGCAATTCACCCCTCCACTTT. Translating it yields CASSASPGQGNSPLHF.

This chain uses TRBV6-2 or TRBV6-3 with TRBJ2-1, with 9 bases that match TRBD2. CDR1 is MNHEY, CDR2 SVGEGT, per germline. V was pared by 5 bases and J by 6 bases, with 8 bases of the junction left unmatched. The CDR3 has 15 residues. CDR3 amino acids: CASSAGTSWLNEQFF. CDR3 DNA sequence: TGTGCCAGCAGTGCCGGGACTAGCTGGCTCAATGAGCAGTTCTTC.

V gene TRBV5-6 combines with J gene TRBJ1-6, with 9 bases lining up with TRBD1. The trim removed 4 bases at V and 6 bases at J, leaving 8 bases unmatched. Germline V lookup: CDR1 SGHDT, CDR2 YYEEEE. CDR3 length: 16 residues. The CDR3 reads CASSPKGTGINSPLHF. Here the CDR3 DNA reads TGTGCCAGCAGCCCGAAAGGGACAGGGATTAATTCACCCCTCCACTTT.

The rearrangement links TRBV2 to TRBJ2-1, with 9 nucleotides matching TRBD2. This CDR3 is 13 amino acids long. Germline V gives CDR1 SNHLY, CDR2 FYNNEI. V lost 8 bases, J lost 4 bases, and 3 bases stayed unmatched. Here the CDR3 DNA reads TGTGCCAGCCTCGCGGGAGGGTACAATGAGCAGTTCTTC. Encoded protein: CASLAGGYNEQFF.

The V call is TRBV6-5, the J call TRBJ1-2; D is perhaps TRBD1 (6 bases). CDR1 is MNHEY, CDR2 SVGAGI, per germline. This CDR3 region has 15 residues. The V end was cut by 6 bases, the J end by 6 bases, with 20 bases between. CDR3 bases: TGTGCCAGCAGCGAGCTCCCCCAGGGGTTAGATGGCTACACCTTC. It translates to CASSELPQGLDGYTF.

This chain uses TRBV5-8 with TRBJ2-3, with 11 bases matching TRBD2. The V gene's germline CDR1 is SGHTS and CDR2 YDEGEE. J lost 2 bases, V lost 5 bases, and 7 bases had no gene match. The CDR3 has 16 amino acids. The CDR3 DNA reads as TGTGCCAGCAGAAGTCTAGCGGGAGGTGACACAGATACGCAGTATTTT. Its protein product is CASRSLAGGDTDTQYF.

The gene calls are TRBV19 and TRBJ2-5; TRBD1 matches at 8 bases. The DNA end is a closer match to TRBJ2-7, so the J assignment may be wrong. The CDR3 is 15 residues long. Germline values: CDR1 LNHDA, CDR2 SQIVND (reference sequence). CDR3 coding DNA: TGTGCCAGTAGTATAGCCAGGGGGCGAATCTACGAGCAGTACTTC. It codes for CASSIARGRIYEQYF.

The genes are TRBV29-1 and TRBJ2-3, with D maybe TRBD2 (7 bases). This CDR3 comprises 14 residues. With 7 bases removed from V and 5 bases from J, the gap between germline ends came to 19 bases. In germline, CDR1 is SQVTM, CDR2 ANQGSEA. Here the CDR3 reads CSAAGARAIDTQYF. CDR3 coding DNA: TGCAGCGCCGCGGGGGCCAGGGCTATAGATACGCAGTATTTT.

The chain couples TRBV28 to TRBJ2-1, with 9 bases aligning to TRBD1. This CDR3 comprises 14 residues. Germline V lookup: CDR1 MDHEN, CDR2 SYDVKM. After removal of 6 bases from V and 6 bases from J, the junction contained 6 bases not matched to a gene. The CDR3 region has the DNA TGTGCCAGCAGGGGGACAGGGAGGCGCAATGAGCAGTTCTTC. It translates to CASRGTGRRNEQFF.

V gene TRBV18 combines with J gene TRBJ1-3; possibly TRBD1 for D (6 bases). From germline, CDR1 is KGHSH and CDR2 LQKENI. V dropped 4 bases and J dropped 0 bases, with 13 bases sitting between them. There are 16 residues in the CDR3. This CDR3 is CASSRQDSRSGNTIYF. The CDR3 DNA follows: TGTGCCAGCTCACGCCAGGACAGTCGCTCTGGAAACACCATATATTTT.

The chain has TRBV5-1 and TRBJ1-6; D unclear. Trimming left V 1 base short and J 5 bases short, with 7 bases between. The CDR3 covers 14 residues. Germline CDR1 SGHRS, CDR2 YFSETQ. The CDR3 DNA follows: TGCGCCAGCAGCTTGATACCAGATAATTCACCCCTCCACTTT. It yields the protein CASSLIPDNSPLHF.

The genes are TRBV7-9 and TRBJ2-7; D gene unclear. CDR3 length: 14 amino acids. Germline CDR1 and CDR2: SEHNR and FQNEAQ (reference sequence). The V and J ends lost 0 bases and 4 bases respectively, with 10 bases between them. CDR3 DNA sequence: TGTGCCAGCAGCTTAGCGGGCAGATTTTACGAGCAGTACTTC. Translating gives CASSLAGRFYEQYF.

J is TRBJ2-2 and V is TRBV11-2, with a possible D match to TRBD2 (5 bases). Trimming cost V 0 bases and J 3 bases, with 5 bases left between them. The CDR3 is made up of 14 amino acids. Germline CDR1 SGHAT, CDR2 FQNNGV. The CDR3 DNA reads TGTGCCAGCAGCTTAGAGGGAGACACCGGGGAGCTGTTTTTT. Amino acid sequence: CASSLEGDTGELFF.

The chain links TRBV25-1 to TRBJ1-2; D is uncertain. Trimming took off 6 bases at V and 5 bases at J, with 16 bases between the two ends. CDR3 size: 14 residues. In germline, CDR1 is MGHDK, CDR2 SYGVNS. DNA of the CDR3: TGTGCCAGCAGACCACAGACCGGAGGGTATGGCTACACCTTC. It yields the protein CASRPQTGGYGYTF.

The chain links TRBV6-4 to TRBJ1-1; maybe TRBD1 (5 bases). From germline, CDR1 is MRHNA and CDR2 SNTAGT. The CDR3 totals 13 residues. Trimming took 2 bases from V and 11 from J, leaving 15 bases between them. The CDR3 spells CASSDREGDYAFF. The DNA for the CDR3 is TGTGCCAGCAGTGACCGAGAAGGGGATTACGCTTTCTTT.

The V gene is TRBV6-5, the J gene TRBJ1-1; D is possibly TRBD1 (6 bases). V lost 6 bases to trimming and J lost 0 bases, with 11 bases between them. This CDR3 is built from 14 residues. CDR1 and CDR2 from the germline V gene are MNHEY and SVGAGI. The CDR3 bases are TGTGCCAGCAGGAGACAGGATTTGAACACTGAAGCTTTCTTT. Protein: CASRRQDLNTEAFF.

The gene calls are TRBV13 and TRBJ2-1, with D possibly being TRBD1 (6 bases). The ends were cut back, 0 bases at V and 3 bases at J, with 12 bases in the middle. CDR1 and CDR2 (germline): PRHDT, FYEKMQ (reference sequence). The CDR3 is 16 amino acids. CDR3 region: CASSLGIRTVYNEQFF. CDR3 nucleotides: TGTGCCAGCAGCTTAGGTATAAGGACAGTCTACAATGAGCAGTTCTTC.

The rearrangement links TRBV19 to TRBJ1-5; D is unresolved. The CDR3 has 13 residues. Germline V CDR1 and CDR2: LNHDA, SQIVND (reference sequence). V lost 3 bases and J 7 bases, leaving 10 bases between the germline ends. The CDR3 here is CASSILNGQPQHF. The CDR3, as DNA: TGTGCCAGTAGTATTCTAAACGGGCAGCCCCAGCATTTT.

The genes are TRBV27 and TRBJ2-1, with 10 nucleotides matching TRBD2. Germline values: CDR1 MNHEY, CDR2 SMNVEV (reference sequence). Losses at the gene ends were 3 bases for V and 4 bases for J; bases not matched to a gene: 15. This CDR3 is 19 amino acids long. The CDR3 region is CASSLNPKSSGSWYNEQFF. The DNA of the CDR3 is TGTGCCAGCAGTTTGAATCCAAAGTCTAGCGGGAGCTGGTACAATGAGCAGTTCTTC.